This entry describes one T cell receptor (beta chain). CDR3 size: 15 residues. Trimming left V 2 bases short and J 6 bases short, with 16 bases between. Germline V gives CDR1 MGHRA, CDR2 YSYEKL. The sample is drawn from a study of OX40 agonist ivuxolimab in advanced cancers. Study-level background: Hepatocellular carcinoma, melanoma, renal cell or head and neck cancer occurred in dose-escalation patients. Earlier anti-PD-1, anti-PD-L1 or anti-CTLA-4 therapy was permitted; 30% to 45% had received some. Partial responses, seen in three patients, involved one hepatocellular carcinoma and two cutaneous melanomas.

Libraries were prepared by immunoSEQ multiplex PCR; TCRdb keeps only in-frame clonotypes and omits some of them. The table has under 20,000 clones, roughly 88% seen once. Sequences were derived from CD4+ or CD8+ T cells sorted from blood, sampled in a trial of the OX40 agonist ivuxolimab. The sequence was obtained from an adult with an advanced solid tumor such as melanoma, head and neck, liver or kidney cancer. V usage is TRBV4-1 and J usage is TRBJ1-1, with D maybe TRBD1 (6 bases). Written as DNA, the CDR3 is TGCGCCAGCAGCCAAAGAGGGACACCTGCACCTGAAGCTTTCTTT. It encodes CASSQRGTPAPEAFF.